This T cell receptor beta chain was obtained from a study of shared clonotypes between healthy human individuals (TCRdb year 2020). In the study overall: The cohort included a few men and a couple of women between 18 and 49 years of age. For each donor, CD4 naive and CD4 memory were each given three plates, CD8 naive was given two plates, and CD8 memory was given one plate. Blood TCR repertoires of roughly five healthy adults were deeply sequenced to estimate repertoire size and the extent of clonotype sharing between individuals. Different laboratories and diverse techniques were used to prepare libraries and sequence TCR repertoires, to increase sequencing depth and limit assay-specific biases. Each donor's leukapheresis produced roughly between roughly 0.85 and 9.5 billion PBMCs.

Beyond this particular receptor, the publication reports: Estimated clonotype richness was generally larger for naive than for memory subsets. When a few donors were compared, the shared fraction of clonotypes was 5% to 6.5% for naive CD4, around 3.6% for naive CD8, 2% to 2.5% for memory CD4, and 0.35% to 0.4% for memory CD8. Rarefaction of sorted-subset datasets indicated incomplete sequencing despite the large sequencing depth. The genetic and exposure-history diversity represented was limited by the small number of donors. Sampling was restricted to blood, and TCR repertoires in tissues likely differ from the TCR repertoires found in blood. Based on pairwise subsampling, the degree of clonotype sharing among donors was expected to be affected by sequencing depth. Clonotypes shared by all four sorted-subset donors showed higher generation probabilities than non-shared clonotypes.

For this clone: Its antigen specificity is not known. No base quality information exists; no much larger clone differs at one position.

Using the deep immunoSEQ assay, multiplex PCR amplified TCR CDR3 regions from genomic DNA. Extracted genomic DNA from each cell subset was distributed evenly across all wells of several immunoSEQ 96-well plates, and each plate was treated as a replicate. For sorted subsets, around 200 ng genomic DNA, equal to 30,000 or so T cell genomes, was loaded into each replicate PCR. The purified libraries were quantified using a Qubit 3.0 fluorometer, sized with a Bioanalyzer 2100, and then quantified again using the KAPA Library Quantification kit. Every immunoSEQ 96-well plate was sequenced on a dedicated single-read 150-cycle Illumina NextSeq 550 flow cell. Per the original workflow: The immunoSEQ output contained only junctional sequences without quality scores, so filtering could not match that applied to full-length reads. Sequences were annotated with PyIR, a Python wrapper for IgBLAST v1.9, and V/J genes and CDR3 were assigned using IMGT germline references. Reads with weak V/J assignments (E-value above 1e-6), missing CDR3, stop codons, out-of-frame junctions, or ambiguous translated residues were removed. V3J clonotypes were defined by identical inferred V gene, J gene, and CDR3 amino acid sequence. Percentage overlap between repertoires was calculated by dividing the number of shared unique clonotypes by the size of the smaller repertoire. Richness of each repertoire was evaluated using RTK rarefaction, the Chao1 estimator, and Recon v2.1 estimates of unobserved clonotypes. OLGA was used to compute generation probabilities for all TCRbeta clonotypes that the gDNA method yielded from four donors. The source is immuneACCESS, and TCRdb retained only in-frame sequences with V and J called. Part of the clones is not carried over; for the studies checked, unresolved V genes explain less than half of this, and the remainder is unexplained. D and trimming come from the DNA, and the V and J calls and clone size come from that table. Here the sample has some 1,900,000 clones; about 95% occur a single time. The ten largest account for 1% to 1.5% of the sample.

CDR3 length: 16 amino acids, cysteine to phenylalanine. The kept DNA is CDR3 alone, 48 bases in frame from the first base. CDR1 is given as PRHDT and CDR2 as FYEKMQ, both from the germline V gene (reference sequence). The germline V and J ends show losses of 5 bases and 8 bases respectively, and no gene match explains 15 bases of the junction. For the CD8 naive samples, CD45RO-negative cells were positively selected for CCR7, yielding a CD45RA+CCR7+ population from which TemRA cells were excluded. The donors were healthy, HIV-negative adults with no recently reported acute infections or vaccinations. Every donor was a Caucasian adult living in Nashville, Tennessee, USA. Blood was obtained by leukapheresis, after which PBMCs were separated by Ficoll-Histopaque density gradient centrifugation and cryopreserved in liquid nitrogen vapor phase. Purity and quantity of every magnetically sorted T cell population were checked by analytical flow cytometry. Each sorted fraction had its genomic DNA isolated and then quantified by UV absorbance on a Nanodrop 2000c.

The chain links TRBV13 with TRBJ1-1, with TRBD1 identical over 9 junction bases. The clonotype was recovered from a man aged 18 to 30 in good health. Material for sequencing was naive CD8+ T cells sorted from blood. What the cell subset or site label conveys for this sample: CD45RA+CCR7+. The CDR3 here reads CASSTYPDRGSWEAFF. The bases are TGTGCCAGCAGCACATACCCGGACAGGGGCTCGTGGGAAGCTTTCTTT.